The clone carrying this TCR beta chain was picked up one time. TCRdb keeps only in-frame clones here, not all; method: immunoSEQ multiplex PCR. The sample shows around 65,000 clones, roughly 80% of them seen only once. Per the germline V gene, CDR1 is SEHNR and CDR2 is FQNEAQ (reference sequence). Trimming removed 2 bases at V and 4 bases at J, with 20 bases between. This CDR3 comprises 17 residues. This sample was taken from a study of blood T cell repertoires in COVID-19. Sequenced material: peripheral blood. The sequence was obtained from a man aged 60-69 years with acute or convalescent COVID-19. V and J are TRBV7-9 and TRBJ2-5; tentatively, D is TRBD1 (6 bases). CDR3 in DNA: TGTGCCAGCAGCTTATGGGGGCAAAGGGATAGCACAGAGACCCAGTACTTC. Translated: CASSLWGQRDSTETQYF.